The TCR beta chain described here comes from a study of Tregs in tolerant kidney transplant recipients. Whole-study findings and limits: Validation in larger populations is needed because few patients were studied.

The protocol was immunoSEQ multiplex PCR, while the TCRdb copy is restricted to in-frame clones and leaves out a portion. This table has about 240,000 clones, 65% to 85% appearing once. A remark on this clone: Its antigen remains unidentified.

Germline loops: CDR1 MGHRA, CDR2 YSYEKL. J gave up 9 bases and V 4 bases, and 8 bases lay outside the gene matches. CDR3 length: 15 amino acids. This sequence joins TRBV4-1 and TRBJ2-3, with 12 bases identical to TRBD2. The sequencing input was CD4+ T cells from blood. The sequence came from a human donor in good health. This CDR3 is CASSPGLAGTVTQYF. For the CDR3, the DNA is TGCGCCAGCAGCCCAGGACTAGCGGGAACTGTCACGCAGTATTTT.